This T cell receptor (beta chain) was observed in a study of blood T cell repertoires in COVID-19. The germline CDR1 and CDR2 sequences are SGHVS and FNYEAQ. With V trimmed by 5 bases and J by 6 bases, 21 bases remained unmatched. The CDR3 has 18 residues. Profiled with immunoSEQ multiplex PCR; TCRdb holds only in-frame clones, not every one. The repertoire holds around 200,000 clones, roughly 84% seen once, with approximately 9.8% in the top ten. Sequencing was done on a sample of peripheral blood. The rearrangement uses TRBV7-6 and TRBJ1-2, with TRBD1 identical over 7 bases. This TCR was recovered from an elderly woman with acute or convalescent COVID-19. As DNA, the CDR3 is TGTGCCAGCAGCCTACGCACAGGGGAAGGAGTGGGAAAGAATGGCTACACCTTC. Amino acid sequence: CASSLRTGEGVGKNGYTF.